This TCR beta chain was observed in a study of blood T cells in healthy people across ages. In this sample, this clonotype turned up a few times. Through a sample-barcoded 5' primer and a J-beta primer mix, a second PCR was run for roughly 7 to 12 cycles. MiXCR, applied by TCRdb to the 5' RACE reads, yields one record per CDR3 protein. The sample gives about 720,000 distinct CDR3 sequences, around a quarter of which show up once; roughly 3.5% is in the top ten. The CDR3 sequence is 12 residues long. The same data also went into a second study, on T cells of mothers and their children.

The rearrangement joins TRBV21-1 to TRBJ1-2. TRBV21-1 counts as a pseudogene. The clonotype comes from a boy between 10 and 17 years old in good health. Sequenced sample: blood. CDR3 DNA: TGTGCCGGAGTCAGCGTAGGGTTGGGCTACACCTTC. Protein sequence: CAGVSVGLGYTF.